This TCR beta chain was captured by sequencing in a study of identical twins. cDNA carried unique molecular identifiers, and a universal primer site was added by template switching. One entry per CDR3 protein, called by TCRdb with MiXCR from the 5' RACE reads. The sample consists of fewer than 800,000 distinct CDR3 sequences, under 8.5% of them appearing once. The same data also contributed to another study, on yellow fever vaccine responses in identical twins.

The source is a woman younger than 30 in good health. The source material was PBMCs.

CDR3 sequence: CTCCPAGGTGLDTEAFF. The CDR3 coding sequence is TGTACCTGCTGCCCGGCCGGGGGAACAGGGTTAGACACTGAAGCTTTCTTT. V gene TRBV2 combines with J gene TRBJ1-1; a possible D gene is TRBD1 (6 bases). Germline V gene data show CDR1 as SNHLY and CDR2 as FYNNEI. This CDR3 has 17 amino acids.